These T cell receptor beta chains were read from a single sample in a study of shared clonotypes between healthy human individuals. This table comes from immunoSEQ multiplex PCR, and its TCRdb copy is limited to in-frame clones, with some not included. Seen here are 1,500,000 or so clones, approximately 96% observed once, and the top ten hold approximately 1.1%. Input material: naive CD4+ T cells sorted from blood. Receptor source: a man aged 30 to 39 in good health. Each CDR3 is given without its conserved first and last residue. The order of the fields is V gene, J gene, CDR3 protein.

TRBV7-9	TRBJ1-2	ASSFGQGDYGYT
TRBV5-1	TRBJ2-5	ASSLERGTQY
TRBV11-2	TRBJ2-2	ASSLVSSSENTGELF
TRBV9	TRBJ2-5	ASSVTGQGLQETQY
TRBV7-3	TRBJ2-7	ASSLFPSYEQY
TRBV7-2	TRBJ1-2	ASSLDDNRIWGYT
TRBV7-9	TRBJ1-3	ATEPSGGNTIY
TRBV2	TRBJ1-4	ASSRTGPTEKLF
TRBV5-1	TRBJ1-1	ASAGGTGVDTEAF
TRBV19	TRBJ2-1	ASSTRQGSYNEQF
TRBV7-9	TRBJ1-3	ASSSDRLGNTIY
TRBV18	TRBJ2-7	ASSPLDRASEQY
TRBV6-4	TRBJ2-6	ASSKSSGANVLT
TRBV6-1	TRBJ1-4	ASSHASGTGEKLF
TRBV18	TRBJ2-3	ASSPKVRDTDTQY
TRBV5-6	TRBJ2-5	ASSFPWDRGLKETQY
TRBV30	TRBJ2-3	AWRGRVTDTQY
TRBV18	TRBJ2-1	ASEAVNEQF
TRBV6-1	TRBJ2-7	ASRQGIGYEQY
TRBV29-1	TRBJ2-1	SVEEGGGRRSYNEQF
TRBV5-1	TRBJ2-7	ASSSGLAETYEQY
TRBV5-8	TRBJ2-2	ASSLRVTGELF
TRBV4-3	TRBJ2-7	ASSRDLESSYEQY
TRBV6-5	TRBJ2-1	ASSYSSQADNEQF
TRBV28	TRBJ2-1	ASSFSGSRNEQF
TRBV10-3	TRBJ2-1	AISERVASYNEQF
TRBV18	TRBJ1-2	ASSPLSRQVPSRDA
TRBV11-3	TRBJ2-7	ASSLGGGSYEQY
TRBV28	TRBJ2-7	ASRAGTNLYEQY
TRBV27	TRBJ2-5	ASSLYRTRETQY
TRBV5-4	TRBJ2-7	ASSRQGSYEQY
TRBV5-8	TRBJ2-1	ASSLGTSSYNEQF
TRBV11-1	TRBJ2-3	ASSSTDTQY
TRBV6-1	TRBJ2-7	ASRESAGLYEQY
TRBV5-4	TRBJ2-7	ASKGTSGSREQY
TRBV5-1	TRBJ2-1	ASSLEGRRAWSSYNEQF
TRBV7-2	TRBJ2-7	ASSPSVPSLEQY
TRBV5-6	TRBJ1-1	ASSLGRRSTEAF
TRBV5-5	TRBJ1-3	ASSEGAGNTIY